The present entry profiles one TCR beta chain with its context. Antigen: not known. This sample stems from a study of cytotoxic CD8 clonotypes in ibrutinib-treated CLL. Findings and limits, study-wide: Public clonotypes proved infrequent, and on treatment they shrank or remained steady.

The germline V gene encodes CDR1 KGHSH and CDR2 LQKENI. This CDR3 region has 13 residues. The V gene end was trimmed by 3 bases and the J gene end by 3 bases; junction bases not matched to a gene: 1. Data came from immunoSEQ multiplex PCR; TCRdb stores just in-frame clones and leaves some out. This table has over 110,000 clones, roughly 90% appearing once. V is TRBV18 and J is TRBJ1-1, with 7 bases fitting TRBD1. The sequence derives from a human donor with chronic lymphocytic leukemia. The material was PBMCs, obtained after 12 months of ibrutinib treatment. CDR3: CASSPGTDTEAFF. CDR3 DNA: TGTGCCAGCTCACCTGGGACAGACACTGAAGCTTTCTTT.